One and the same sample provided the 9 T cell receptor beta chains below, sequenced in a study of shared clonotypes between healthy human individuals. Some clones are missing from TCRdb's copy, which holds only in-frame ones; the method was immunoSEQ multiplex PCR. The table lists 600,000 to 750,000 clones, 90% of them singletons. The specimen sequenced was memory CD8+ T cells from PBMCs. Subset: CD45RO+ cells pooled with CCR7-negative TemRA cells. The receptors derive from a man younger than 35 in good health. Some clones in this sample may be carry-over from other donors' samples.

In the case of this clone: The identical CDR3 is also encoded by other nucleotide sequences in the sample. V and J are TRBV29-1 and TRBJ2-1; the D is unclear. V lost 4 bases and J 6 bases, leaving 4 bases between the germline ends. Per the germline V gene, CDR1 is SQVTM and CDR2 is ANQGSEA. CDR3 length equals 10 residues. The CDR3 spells CSVGGNEQFF. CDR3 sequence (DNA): TGCAGCGTTGGCGGCAATGAGCAGTTCTTC.

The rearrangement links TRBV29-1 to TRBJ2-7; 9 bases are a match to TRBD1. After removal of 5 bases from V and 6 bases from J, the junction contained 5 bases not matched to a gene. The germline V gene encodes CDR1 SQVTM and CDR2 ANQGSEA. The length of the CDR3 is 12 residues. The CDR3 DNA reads TGCAGCGTTACGGGACAGGGAGGCGAGCAGTACTTC. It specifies CSVTGQGGEQYF.

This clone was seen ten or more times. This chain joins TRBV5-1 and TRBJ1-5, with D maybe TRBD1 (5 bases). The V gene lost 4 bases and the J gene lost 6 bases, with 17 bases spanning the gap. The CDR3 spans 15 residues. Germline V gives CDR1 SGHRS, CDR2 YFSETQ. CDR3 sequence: CASSPSGALGQPQHF. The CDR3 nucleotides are TGCGCCAGCAGCCCCTCCGGGGCCCTCGGTCAGCCCCAGCATTTT.

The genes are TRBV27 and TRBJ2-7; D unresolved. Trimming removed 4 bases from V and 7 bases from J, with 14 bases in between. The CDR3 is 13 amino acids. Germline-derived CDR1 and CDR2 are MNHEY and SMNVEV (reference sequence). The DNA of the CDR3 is TGTGCCAGCAGTTCTGGACCCCCCTCGGAGCAGTACTTC. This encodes CASSSGPPSEQYF.

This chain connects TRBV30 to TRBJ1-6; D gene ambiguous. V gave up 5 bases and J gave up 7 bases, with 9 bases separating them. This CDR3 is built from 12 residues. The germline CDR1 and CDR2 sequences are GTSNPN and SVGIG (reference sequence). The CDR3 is CAWDPLNSPLHF. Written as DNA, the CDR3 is TGTGCCTGGGACCCATTGAATTCACCCCTCCACTTT.

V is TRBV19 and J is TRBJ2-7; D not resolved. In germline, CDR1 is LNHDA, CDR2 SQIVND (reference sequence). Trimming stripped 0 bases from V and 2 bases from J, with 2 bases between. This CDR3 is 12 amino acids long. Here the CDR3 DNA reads TGTGCCAGTAGTATAGACCCCTACGAGCAGTACTTC. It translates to CASSIDPYEQYF.

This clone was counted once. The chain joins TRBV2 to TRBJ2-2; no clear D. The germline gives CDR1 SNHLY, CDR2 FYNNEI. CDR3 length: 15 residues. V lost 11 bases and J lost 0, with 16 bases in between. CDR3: CARSKHQANTGELFF. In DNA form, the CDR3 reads TGTGCCCGGTCGAAACACCAGGCGAACACCGGGGAGCTGTTTTTT.

CDR3 amino acids: CASSWTGPSTNEKLFF. In nucleotides, the CDR3 is TGTGCCAGCAGTTGGACAGGGCCATCGACTAATGAAAAACTGTTTTTT. The J gene is TRBJ1-4, the V gene TRBV28, with 8 positions matching TRBD1. The junction had 6 bases not matched to a gene; V was cut back by 4 bases and J by 2 bases. Germline V gives CDR1 MDHEN, CDR2 SYDVKM. The CDR3 has 16 residues.

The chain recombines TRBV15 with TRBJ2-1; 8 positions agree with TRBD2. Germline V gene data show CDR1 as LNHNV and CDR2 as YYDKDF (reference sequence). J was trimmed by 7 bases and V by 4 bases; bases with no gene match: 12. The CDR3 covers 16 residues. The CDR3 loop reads CATSTPTSEPLNEQFF. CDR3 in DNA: TGTGCCACCAGCACCCCGACTAGCGAGCCCCTGAATGAGCAGTTCTTC. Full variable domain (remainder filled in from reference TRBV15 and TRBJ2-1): DAMVIQNPRYQVTQFGKPVTLSCSQTLNHNVMYWYQQKSSQAPKLLFHYYDKDFNNEADTPDNFQSRRPNTSFCFLDIRSPGLGDTAMYLCATSTPTSEPLNEQFFGPGTRLTVL.